This T cell receptor (beta chain) emerged from a study of OX40 agonist ivuxolimab in advanced cancers. Study-level information: The dose-escalation cohort was approximately 80% male, with a mean age of approximately 61 years, ranging roughly 20 to 80. One patient with hepatocellular carcinoma and two with cutaneous melanoma, three in all, had partial responses.

Points from the study as a whole: CD4+ and CD8+ T cells in blood underwent clonal expansion by week 6 at 0.1 to 3.0 mg/kg. No determination was made of the antigen specificity of the expanded peripheral T cells.

The CDR3 covers 15 residues. The V segment lost 6 bases and the J segment 2 bases; nucleotides outside the gene matches: 5. The germline CDR1 and CDR2 sequences are MNHNY and SVGAGI (reference sequence). As to this clone: Its antigen is unidentified.

Only in-frame clones appear in the TCRdb table, and some are missing; sequencing was by immunoSEQ multiplex PCR. The data hold around 50,000 clones, with about 90% observed a single time. The TCR comes from an adult with an advanced solid tumor such as melanoma, head and neck, liver or kidney cancer. Here the sequenced sample was CD4+ or CD8+ T cells sorted from blood, taken in a trial of the OX40 agonist ivuxolimab. This chain connects TRBV6-6 to TRBJ2-3; 10 bases are shared with TRBD2. DNA of the CDR3: TGTGCCAGCAGACTGCTAGCGGGAGACACAGATACGCAGTATTTT. Translated: CASRLLAGDTDTQYF.